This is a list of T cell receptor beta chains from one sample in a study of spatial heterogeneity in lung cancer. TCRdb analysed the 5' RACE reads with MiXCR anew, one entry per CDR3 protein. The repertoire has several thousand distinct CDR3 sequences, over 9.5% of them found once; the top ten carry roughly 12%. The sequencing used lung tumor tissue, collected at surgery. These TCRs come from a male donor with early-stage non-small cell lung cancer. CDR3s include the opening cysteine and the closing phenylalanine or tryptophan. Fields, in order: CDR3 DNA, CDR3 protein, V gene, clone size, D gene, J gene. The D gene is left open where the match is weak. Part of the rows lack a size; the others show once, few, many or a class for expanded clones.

TGTGCCAGCAGTTCGCGCAGGGTAAATGAAAAACTGTTTTTT | CASSSRRVNEKLFF | TRBV28 | many | . | TRBJ1-4
TGTGCCAGCAGCGCACAGGGGGTTATGAACACTGAAGCTTTCTTT | CASSAQGVMNTEAFF | TRBV7-9 | medium-sized | TRBD1 | TRBJ1-1
TGCGCCAGCAGCTTACAGGGCGGGAACACTGAAGCTTTCTTT | CASSLQGGNTEAFF | TRBV5-1 | many | . | TRBJ1-1
TGTGCCAGCAGCTTACGGACAGGGAACGGCTACACCTTC | CASSLRTGNGYTF | TRBV7-6 | . | TRBD1 | TRBJ1-2
TGTGCCAGCAGCCCTAAGCGCACCGGGGAGCTGTTTTTT | CASSPKRTGELFF | TRBV7-3 | many | . | TRBJ2-2
TGCAGTGCTAGGGGTCCAGGGGCAGGCGGCTACACCTTC | CSARGPGAGGYTF | TRBV20-1 | many | . | TRBJ1-2
TGTGCCAGCAGTTCTCCCCCGAGGTATGAGCAGTTCTTC | CASSSPPRYEQFF | TRBV7-2 | many | . | TRBJ2-1
TGTGCCAGCAGCTTAGTATGGGAGTCTGCAAACACCATATATTTT | CASSLVWESANTIYF | TRBV7-2 | . | . | TRBJ1-3
TGTGCCAGCAGGACCTACGCTGGACAGCATAATTCACCCCTCCACTTT | CASRTYAGQHNSPLHF | TRBV6-1 | many | . | TRBJ1-6
TGCAGTGCTAGAGAGGGGGGGAATGGCTACACCTTC | CSAREGGNGYTF | TRBV20-1 | many | . | TRBJ1-2
TGTGCCAGCAGCTTGGACAGGGCGAGGGAGACCCAGTACTTC | CASSLDRARETQYF | TRBV5-4 | many | . | TRBJ2-5
TGTGCCAGCTCACCACAACGGGGGGCGAATGGCTACACCTTC | CASSPQRGANGYTF | TRBV18 | many | . | TRBJ1-2
TGTGCCAGCAGCTTAGGGAGGGGGGAGACCCAGTACTTC | CASSLGRGETQYF | TRBV7-2 | many | . | TRBJ2-5
TGTGCCAGCAGCTCCCGACGGACAGGCGGAAAAGCTTTCTTT | CASSSRRTGGKAFF | TRBV7-2 | many | TRBD1 | TRBJ1-1
TGTGCCAGCCAGGTCGGGGGGAATACGCAGTATTTT | CASQVGGNTQYF | TRBV28 | many | TRBD2 | TRBJ2-3
TGTGCCAGCATGGGCAACAATCAGCCCCAGCATTTT | CASMGNNQPQHF | TRBV6-6 | many | . | TRBJ1-5
TGTGCCAGCAGTGTGAACAGGGTTGGCTACACCTTC | CASSVNRVGYTF | TRBV2 | medium-sized | . | TRBJ1-2
TGTGCCAGCAGCCCGATGTGGGGAAGGCAGCAGTACTTC | CASSPMWGRQQYF | TRBV7-2 | many | . | TRBJ2-7
TGTGCCAGCAGTCTACAGCGGACTAGCGGGACTCGCGAGCAGTACTTC | CASSLQRTSGTREQYF | TRBV28 | many | TRBD2 | TRBJ2-7
TGCAGTGCTAGAGGCCGACTAGCGGGAGGGCCGCAGTACTTC | CSARGRLAGGPQYF | TRBV20-1 | many | TRBD2 | TRBJ2-7
TGTGCTAGTGGTTCCCCCGGGGGGTCCGGGGAGCTGTTTTTT | CASGSPGGSGELFF | TRBV12-5 | many | TRBD2 | TRBJ2-2
TGTGCCACCAGCGGGTCTGGGACTAGCGGGAGGGTCAATGAGCAGTTCTTC | CATSGSGTSGRVNEQFF | TRBV15 | many | TRBD2 | TRBJ2-1
TGTGCCAGCAGCAGGCAGGGGGCGCGGGAAGATACGCAGTATTTT | CASSRQGAREDTQYF | TRBV11-2 | medium-sized | TRBD1 | TRBJ2-3